A single sample gave rise to the 28 T cell receptor beta chains below, sequenced in a study of blood T cell repertoires in COVID-19. Method: immunoSEQ multiplex PCR; TCRdb's copy keeps in-frame clones and lacks some. The table lists approximately 230,000 clones, under 85% of them singletons. The sequenced sample was peripheral blood. These receptors all come from a woman in her thirties or forties with active or convalescent COVID-19.

The CDR3 nucleotides are TGTGCCAGCACCACAGGGTTCAACACTGAAGCTTTCTTT. Translation gives CASTTGFNTEAFF. This rearrangement joins TRBV2 to TRBJ1-1; TRBD1 is a possible D gene (6 bases). This CDR3 comprises 13 residues. V lost 7 bases and J lost 2, with 11 bases in between. Germline lookup yields CDR1 SNHLY and CDR2 FYNNEI. The complete variable domain, with remaining parts taken from reference TRBV2 and TRBJ1-1, reads EPEVTQTPSHQVTQMGQEVILRCVPISNHLYFYWYRQILGQKVEFLVSFYNNEISEKSEIFDDQFSVERPDGSNFTLKIRSTKLEDSAMYFCASTTGFNTEAFFGQGTRLTVV.

This chain uses TRBV28 with TRBJ1-4, with a tentative D call TRBD1 (5 bases). The CDR3 has 15 amino acids. With 5 bases removed from V and 4 bases from J, the gap between germline ends came to 14 bases. Germline V gene lookup returns CDR1 MDHEN and CDR2 SYDVKM. The CDR3 region is CASSPRQILNEKLFF. DNA of the CDR3: TGTGCCAGCAGTCCAAGACAGATCCTTAATGAAAAACTGTTTTTT.

Only one count was recorded for this clone. The chain uses TRBV5-1 and TRBJ2-1; 9 nucleotides align to TRBD2. This CDR3 region has 16 residues. V shed 4 bases, J shed 4 bases, and the junction held 9 bases outside the gene matches. Germline V gene data show CDR1 as SGHRS and CDR2 as YFSETQ. CDR3 DNA: TGCGCCAGCAGCGCAATAGCGGGGGCGAATTACAATGAGCAGTTCTTC. Its protein is CASSAIAGANYNEQFF.

The chain is built from TRBV10-3 and TRBJ2-2; maybe TRBD2 (5 bases). The CDR3 has 16 amino acids. V shed 5 bases and J shed 4 bases, with 17 bases lying between them. CDR1 and CDR2 from the germline V gene are ENHRY and SYGVKD. The CDR3 reads CAISQSAGVGTGELFF. In nucleotides, the CDR3 is TGTGCCATCAGTCAGAGTGCCGGGGTGGGCACCGGGGAGCTGTTTTTT.

This clone was seen a few times. The genes are TRBV6-5 and TRBJ1-1, with D possibly TRBD1 on 5 matching bases. Trimming removed 4 bases from V and 7 bases from J, with 13 bases in between. There are 13 residues in the CDR3. CDR1 and CDR2 from the germline V gene are MNHEY and SVGAGI. The CDR3 coding sequence is TGTGCCAGCAGTTCGACAAGGACACATGAAGCTTTCTTT. It yields the protein CASSSTRTHEAFF.

The chain joins TRBV19 to TRBJ2-2, with 11 bases lining up with TRBD2. Germline trimming cut 8 bases from V and 2 bases from J; bases unmatched to any gene: 4. The germline V gene has CDR1 LNHDA and CDR2 SQIVND (reference sequence). CDR3 length equals 15 residues. CDR3: CASRTSGGNTGELFF. CDR3 bases: TGTGCCAGTCGTACTAGCGGGGGTAACACCGGGGAGCTGTTTTTT.

The chain combines TRBV4-1 with TRBJ1-1; the match to TRBD1 covers 8 bases. The CDR3 has 15 amino acids. The germline CDR1 and CDR2 sequences are MGHRA and YSYEKL. Trimming removed 2 bases from V and 1 base from J; junction bases left unmatched: 3. CDR3 protein: CASSQRGTGNTEAFF. The CDR3 DNA reads as TGCGCCAGCAGCCAACGTGGGACAGGGAACACTGAAGCTTTCTTT.

The chain couples TRBV2 to TRBJ1-2; D is perhaps TRBD1 (5 bases). Germline CDR1 reads SNHLY; CDR2 reads FYNNEI. V gave up 2 bases and J gave up 5 bases, with 9 bases separating them. The CDR3 sequence is 13 residues long. This CDR3 reads CASSERAGYGYTF. CDR3 DNA sequence: TGTGCCAGCAGTGAAAGGGCAGGGTATGGCTACACCTTC. The full variable domain, rest sourced from reference TRBV2 and TRBJ1-2, is EPEVTQTPSHQVTQMGQEVILRCVPISNHLYFYWYRQILGQKVEFLVSFYNNEISEKSEIFDDQFSVERPDGSNFTLKIRSTKLEDSAMYFCASSERAGYGYTFGSGTRLTVV.

V usage is TRBV18 and J usage is TRBJ1-4, with a tentative D call TRBD1 (5 bases). V shed 3 bases and J shed 4 bases, with 21 bases lying between them. This CDR3 region has 18 residues. Germline CDR1 and CDR2: KGHSH and LQKENI. The CDR3 reads CASSPQSSRPGLNEKLFF. The CDR3 bases are TGTGCCAGCTCACCTCAATCGAGTAGACCGGGACTTAATGAAAAACTGTTTTTT. The whole variable domain, filled in from reference TRBV18 and TRBJ1-4, reads NAGVMQNPRHLVRRRGQEARLRCSPMKGHSHVYWYRQLPEEGLKFMVYLQKENIIDESGMPKERFSAEFPKEGPSILRIQQVVRGDSAAYFCASSPQSSRPGLNEKLFFGSGTQLSVL.

The rearrangement joins TRBV19 to TRBJ2-1, with a possible D match to TRBD2 (6 bases). The CDR3 runs to 14 residues. The germline CDR1 and CDR2 sequences are LNHDA and SQIVND (reference sequence). V was shortened by 1 base and J by 2 bases, with 6 bases between the two germline ends. The CDR3 spells CASSIGGTYNEQFF. CDR3 nucleotides: TGTGCCAGTAGTATAGGCGGGACCTACAATGAGCAGTTCTTC.

The genes are TRBV10-3 and TRBJ1-6, with D hard to call. The V end lost 0 bases, the J end lost 7 bases, and 10 bases lay between the germline ends. The CDR3 is 15 amino acids. The germline CDR1 and CDR2 sequences are ENHRY and SYGVKD. DNA of the CDR3: TGTGCCATCAGTGAGTCTGGCGGTGAGAATTCACCCCTCCACTTT. Translation: CAISESGGENSPLHF.

For the CDR3, the DNA is TGTGCCAGCAGCGTAGACAGGGCCTCTGGAAACACCATATATTTT. This translates into CASSVDRASGNTIYF. The chain recombines TRBV7-6 with TRBJ1-3, with TRBD1 matching over 7 bases. V lost 5 bases, J lost 0 bases, and 4 bases stayed unmatched. This CDR3 has 15 amino acids. Per the germline V gene, CDR1 is SGHVS and CDR2 is FNYEAQ.

This clone has only one observation. The chain couples TRBV30 to TRBJ2-3, with 9 bases identical to TRBD2. V was clipped by 1 base and J by 1 base; unmatched bases: 6. The germline CDR1 and CDR2 sequences are GTSNPN and SVGIG (reference sequence). This CDR3 is 16 amino acids long. In DNA form, the CDR3 reads TGTGCCTGGAGTGGGTTAGCGGGGGCCCGCACAGATACGCAGTATTTT. The encoded protein is CAWSGLAGARTDTQYF.

V gene TRBV2 combines with J gene TRBJ1-1; D gene ambiguous. The CDR3 has 10 amino acids. V was trimmed by 0 bases and J by 12 bases, leaving 5 bases between them. Germline CDR1 is SNHLY and CDR2 is FYNNEI. In DNA, the CDR3 is TGTGCCAGCAGTGAAGCGCGGACTTTCTTT. It translates to CASSEARTFF.

A note on this clone: The junction differs from germline at one of its ends, possibly a read error. The chain recombines TRBV3-1 (or the pseudogene TRBV3-2) with TRBJ2-1; TRBD2 might be the D (7 bases). The CDR3 sequence is 14 residues long. In germline, CDR1 is LGHDT, CDR2 YNNKEL (reference sequence). CDR3 nucleotide sequence: TGTGCCAGCACCCAAGGGGGGGCCTACAATGAGCAGTTCTTC. Translated: CASTQGGAYNEQFF.

This rearrangement joins TRBV30 to TRBJ1-5, with D tentatively TRBD1 (6 bases). V lost 0 bases to trimming and J lost 4 bases, with 13 bases between them. CDR3 size: 15 residues. Per the germline V gene, CDR1 is GTSNPN and CDR2 is SVGIG (reference sequence). The DNA of the CDR3 is TGTGCCTGGAGTGTACGGGGGGCCTTAAATCAGCCCCAGCATTTT. Its protein product is CAWSVRGALNQPQHF.

The gene calls are TRBV6-5 and TRBJ1-5; 11 bases are shared with TRBD1. J lost 6 bases, V lost 4 bases, and 5 bases had no gene match. The CDR3 spans 15 residues. Per germline, CDR1 MNHEY and CDR2 SVGAGI. CDR3 amino acids: CASSSDRGRFQPQHF. CDR3 sequence (DNA): TGTGCCAGCAGTTCGGACAGGGGGCGATTTCAGCCCCAGCATTTT.

This clone was detected only a few times. V gene TRBV28 combines with J gene TRBJ2-3; D possibly corresponds to TRBD1 (6 bases). Germline lookup yields CDR1 MDHEN and CDR2 SYDVKM. Trimming cost V 7 bases and J 3 bases, with 8 bases left between them. The CDR3 has 12 amino acids. CDR3 sequence: CASKDRTDTQYF. The CDR3, as DNA: TGTGCCAGCAAAGACAGGACAGATACGCAGTATTTT.

The rearrangement links TRBV5-1 to TRBJ2-4; D possibly corresponds to TRBD2 (6 bases). The length of the CDR3 is 12 residues. Germline V gene sequence: CDR1 SGHRS, CDR2 YFSETQ. V dropped 3 bases and J dropped 7 bases, with 8 bases sitting between them. CDR3 protein: CASSSEGNIQYF. The CDR3 nucleotides are TGCGCCAGCAGCTCGGAGGGGAACATTCAGTACTTC.

This chain links TRBV10-3 with TRBJ2-7; TRBD2 aligns across 9 bases. The CDR3 consists of 16 residues. V lost 6 bases and J lost 2; bases outside the gene matches: 11. Germline V lookup: CDR1 ENHRY, CDR2 SYGVKD. The CDR3 region has the DNA TGTGCCATCAGCGATCCCGGGACTAGCAGGGCCTACGAGCAGTACGTC. Its protein product is CAISDPGTSRAYEQYV.

The V call is TRBV10-3, the J call TRBJ1-2; D is ambiguous. Germline V gene sequence: CDR1 ENHRY, CDR2 SYGVKD. The CDR3 has 13 residues. Trimming took 6 bases from V and 0 from J, leaving 8 bases between them. The DNA of the CDR3 is TGTGCCATCAGAACTGATTCTAACTATGGCTACACCTTC. Translation gives CAIRTDSNYGYTF.

This CDR3 reads CASTNPTSGGAVFF. CDR3 in DNA: TGTGCCAGCACCAATCCGACTAGCGGGGGGGCGGTGTTCTTC. The genes are TRBV2 and TRBJ2-1, with TRBD2 identical over 14 bases. There are 14 residues in the CDR3. Germline V CDR1 and CDR2: SNHLY, FYNNEI. V lost 7 bases, J lost 15 bases, and 11 bases stayed unmatched.

The chain is built from TRBV19 and TRBJ1-1, with a weak D call TRBD1 (5 bases). Between the trimmed V and J ends, which lost 10 bases and 0 bases, there was a span of 15 bases. The CDR3 has 14 residues. Germline V lookup: CDR1 LNHDA, CDR2 SQIVND (reference sequence). CDR3 bases: TGTGCCACACATGACAGCGCTATGAACACTGAAGCTTTCTTT. Its translation is CATHDSAMNTEAFF.

The V and J genes are TRBV30 and TRBJ1-5; unclear D gene. This CDR3 spans 14 amino acids. Looked up from germline, CDR1 is GTSNPN and CDR2 is SVGIG (reference sequence). Between the trimmed V and J ends, which lost 1 base and 3 bases, there was a span of 10 bases. CDR3 loop: CAWSELNHNQPQHF. CDR3 nucleotides: TGTGCCTGGAGTGAACTCAACCACAATCAGCCCCAGCATTTT.

CDR3 protein: CASSRRGTEAFF. In nucleotides, the CDR3 is TGTGCCAGCAGCAGGCGGGGTACTGAAGCTTTCTTT. The V call is TRBV5-6, the J call TRBJ1-1, with D uncertain. The V end lost 4 bases, the J end lost 5 bases, and 9 bases lay between the germline ends. The CDR3 runs to 12 residues. CDR1 is SGHDT, CDR2 YYEEEE, per germline.

The V gene is TRBV3-1 (or the pseudogene TRBV3-2), the J gene TRBJ2-5; 8 bases align to TRBD1. CDR1 is LGHDT and CDR2 is YNNKEL in the germline V gene (reference sequence). This CDR3 is 15 amino acids long. Trimming took 4 bases from V and 5 from J; bases not matched to a gene: 9. The CDR3 DNA sequence: TGTGCCAGCAGCCCTTCGGGACAGGTGAGGGAGACCCAGTACTTC. As protein: CASSPSGQVRETQYF.

This clone has a single count. This rearrangement joins TRBV25-1 to TRBJ2-7, with 11 bases that match TRBD1. Germline V gene sequence: CDR1 MGHDK, CDR2 SYGVNS. CDR3 length equals 14 residues. Trimming removed 6 bases from V and 0 bases from J; junction bases left unmatched: 1. Written as DNA, the CDR3 is TGTGCCAGCAGCGGGACAGGGGGCTCCTACGAGCAGTACTTC. Amino acid sequence: CASSGTGGSYEQYF.

The chain joins TRBV14 to TRBJ2-1, with 12 bases that match TRBD2. This CDR3 region has 16 residues. Germline CDR1 reads SGHDN; CDR2 reads FVKESK. V shed 5 bases and J 8 bases; nucleotides not matched to a gene: 10. The CDR3 DNA reads TGTGCCAGCAGCGAGAGACTAGCGGGGGCGAGGCATGAGCAGTTCTTC. Its translation: CASSERLAGARHEQFF. Full variable domain (missing parts from reference TRBV14 and TRBJ2-1): EAGVTQFPSHSVIEKGQTVTLRCDPISGHDNLYWYRRVMGKEIKFLLHFVKESKQDESGMPNNRFLAERTGGTYSTLKVQPAELEDSGVYFCASSERLAGARHEQFFGPGTRLTVL.